What follows are 9 T cell receptor beta chains derived from one specimen sequenced in a study of blood T cell repertoires in COVID-19. Clones were read by immunoSEQ multiplex PCR, and TCRdb kept only the in-frame ones, dropping some. This sample has about 29,000 clones, with over 75% found just once. The specimen sequenced was peripheral blood. The receptors shown here come from a woman in her 70s with active or convalescent COVID-19.

The chain links TRBV11-2 to TRBJ2-1; TRBD1 matches 9 bases. The CDR3 is 19 amino acids. After removal of 5 bases from V and 0 bases from J, the junction contained 14 bases not matched to a gene. CDR1 SGHAT and CDR2 FQNNGV come from the germline V gene. As DNA, the CDR3 is TGTGCCAGCAGCCTATTCGGACAGGGGCATTTGAGCTCCTACAATGAGCAGTTCTTC. It translates to CASSLFGQGHLSSYNEQFF.

The chain combines TRBV6-5 with TRBJ1-5, with 7 bases aligning to TRBD1. The CDR3 covers 13 residues. CDR1 is MNHEY, CDR2 SVGAGI, per germline. The J segment lost 6 bases and the V segment lost 6 bases, leaving 5 bases of the junction unmatched. The chain's CDR3 is CASRRAGGQPQHF. The CDR3, as DNA: TGTGCCAGCAGACGGGCAGGGGGTCAGCCCCAGCATTTT.

This rearrangement joins TRBV11-3 to TRBJ2-1; TRBD2 aligns across 11 bases. V lost 5 bases, J lost 8 bases, and 5 bases stayed unmatched. CDR3 size: 14 residues. Germline CDR1 and CDR2: SGHNT and YENEEA. CDR3 coding DNA: TGTGCCAGCAGCCGAGGGACTAGCGGTCATGAGCAGTTCTTC. Translation gives CASSRGTSGHEQFF.

The chain recombines TRBV6-5 with TRBJ2-7, with D uncertain. The CDR3 has 14 amino acids. Germline-derived CDR1 and CDR2 are MNHEY and SVGAGI. V was shortened by 7 bases and J by 0 bases, with 13 bases between the two germline ends. CDR3 sequence reads: CASNQRRSSYEQYF. CDR3 DNA sequence: TGTGCCAGCAACCAGCGACGCAGCTCCTACGAGCAGTACTTC.

Sample share makes this clone medium-sized. This sequence joins TRBV28 and TRBJ1-1; maybe TRBD1 (6 bases). Trimming shortened V by 2 bases and J by 6 bases, and 7 bases separated the two germline ends. This CDR3 has 12 amino acids. In germline, CDR1 is MDHEN, CDR2 SYDVKM. This CDR3 reads CASSLGQPEAFF. The CDR3 DNA follows: TGTGCCAGCAGTTTAGGACAGCCTGAAGCTTTCTTT.

The genes are TRBV20-1 and TRBJ1-1; no clear D gene. V lost 3 bases to trimming and J lost 1 base, with 3 bases between them. The CDR3 spans 11 residues. Germline V lookup: CDR1 DFQATT, CDR2 SNEGSKA (reference sequence). CDR3 sequence (DNA): TGCAGTGCTAGTCGGAACACTGAAGCTTTCTTT. This gives the protein CSASRNTEAFF.

This clone was seen only a few times. This chain uses TRBV19 with TRBJ2-7; D may be TRBD1 (6 bases). The CDR3 sequence is 15 residues long. The V end was cut by 5 bases, the J end by 6 bases, with 20 bases between. Germline CDR1 is LNHDA and CDR2 is SQIVND (reference sequence). CDR3: CASSVTWAGATEQYF. The CDR3 DNA follows: TGTGCCAGTAGTGTGACTTGGGCAGGGGCAACCGAGCAGTACTTC.

The chain combines TRBV30 with TRBJ1-1, with 9 bases lining up with TRBD1. CDR1 and CDR2 from the germline V gene are GTSNPN and SVGIG (reference sequence). The CDR3 consists of 12 residues. V shed 8 bases, J shed 2 bases, and the junction held 3 bases outside the gene matches. DNA of the CDR3: TGTGCCCGGGACAGGGATAACACTGAAGCTTTCTTT. It is translated as CARDRDNTEAFF.

The genes are TRBV18 and TRBJ2-5, with TRBD1 matching 8 bases. The V segment lost 3 bases and the J segment 0 bases; nucleotides outside the gene matches: 3. The length of the CDR3 is 15 residues. The germline V gene has CDR1 KGHSH and CDR2 LQKENI. Written as DNA, the CDR3 is TGTGCCAGCTCACCGCGACAGGGGAACCAAGAGACCCAGTACTTC. Protein sequence: CASSPRQGNQETQYF.